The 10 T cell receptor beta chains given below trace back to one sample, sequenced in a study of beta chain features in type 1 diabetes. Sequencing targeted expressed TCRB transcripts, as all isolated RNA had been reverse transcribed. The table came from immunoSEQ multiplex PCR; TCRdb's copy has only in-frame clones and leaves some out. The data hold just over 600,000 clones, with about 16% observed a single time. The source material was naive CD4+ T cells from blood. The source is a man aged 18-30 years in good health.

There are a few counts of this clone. CDR3 loop: CASSSGTVGETQYF. Written as DNA, the CDR3 is TGCGCCAGCAGCTCCGGGACCGTTGGGGAGACCCAGTACTTC. The chain uses TRBV5-1 and TRBJ2-5; D is possibly TRBD1 or TRBD2 (5 bases each). This CDR3 spans 14 amino acids. CDR1 is SGHRS, CDR2 YFSETQ, per germline. Trimming shortened V by 3 bases and J by 5 bases, and 14 bases separated the two germline ends. Supplemented by reference TRBV5-1 and TRBJ2-5, the full variable domain reads KAGVTQTPRYLIKTRGQQVTLSCSPISGHRSVSWYQQTPGQGLQFLFEYFSETQRNKGNFPGRFSGRQFSNSRSEMNVSTLELGDSALYLCASSSGTVGETQYFGPGTRLLVL.

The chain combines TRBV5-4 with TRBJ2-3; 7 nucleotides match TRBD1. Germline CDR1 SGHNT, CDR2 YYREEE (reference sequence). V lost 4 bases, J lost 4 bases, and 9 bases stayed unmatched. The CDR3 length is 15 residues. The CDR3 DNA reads TGTGCCAGCAGCGGCGGCGGGCAGGGGGCAGATACGCAGTATTTT. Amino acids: CASSGGGQGADTQYF.

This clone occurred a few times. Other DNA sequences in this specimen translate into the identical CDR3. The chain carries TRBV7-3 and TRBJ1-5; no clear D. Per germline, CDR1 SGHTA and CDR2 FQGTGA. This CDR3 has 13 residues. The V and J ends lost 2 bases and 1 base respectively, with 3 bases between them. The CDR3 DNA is TGTGCCAGCAGCTTACGGAGCAATCAGCCCCAGCATTTT. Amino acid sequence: CASSLRSNQPQHF.

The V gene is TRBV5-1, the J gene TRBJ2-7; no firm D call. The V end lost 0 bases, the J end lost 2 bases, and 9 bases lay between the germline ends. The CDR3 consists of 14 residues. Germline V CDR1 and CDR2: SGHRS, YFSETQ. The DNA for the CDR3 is TGCGCCAGCAGCTTGGCACCTTCCACCTACGAGCAGTACTTC. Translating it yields CASSLAPSTYEQYF.

In nucleotides, the CDR3 is TGTGCCATCAGTGAAAACCCGGGACAGGGACTATACGAGCAGTACTTC. It codes for CAISENPGQGLYEQYF. This chain connects TRBV10-3 to TRBJ2-7; 9 bases match TRBD1. The J segment lost 4 bases and the V segment lost 3 bases, leaving 10 bases of the junction unmatched. The CDR3 runs 16 residues. CDR1 is ENHRY and CDR2 is SYGVKD in the germline V gene.

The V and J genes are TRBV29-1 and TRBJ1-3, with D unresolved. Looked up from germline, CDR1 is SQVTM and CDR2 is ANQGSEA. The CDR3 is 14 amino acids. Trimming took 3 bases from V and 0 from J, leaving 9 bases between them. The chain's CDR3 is CSVDFQNSGNTIYF. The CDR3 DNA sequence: TGCAGCGTTGACTTCCAAAACTCTGGAAACACCATATATTTT.

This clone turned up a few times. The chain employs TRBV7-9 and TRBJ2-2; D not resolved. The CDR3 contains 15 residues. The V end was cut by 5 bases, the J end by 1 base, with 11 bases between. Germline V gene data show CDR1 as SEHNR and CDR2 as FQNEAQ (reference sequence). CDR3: CASSPTRQNTGELFF. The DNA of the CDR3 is TGTGCCAGCAGCCCTACCCGACAGAACACCGGGGAGCTGTTTTTT.

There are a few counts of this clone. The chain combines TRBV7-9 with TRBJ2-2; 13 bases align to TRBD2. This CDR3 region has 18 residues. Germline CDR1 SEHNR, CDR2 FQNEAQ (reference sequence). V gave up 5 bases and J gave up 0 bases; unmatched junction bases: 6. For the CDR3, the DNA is TGTGCCAGCAGCCTGGGACTAGCGGGGATCGCGAACACCGGGGAGCTGTTTTTT. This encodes CASSLGLAGIANTGELFF.

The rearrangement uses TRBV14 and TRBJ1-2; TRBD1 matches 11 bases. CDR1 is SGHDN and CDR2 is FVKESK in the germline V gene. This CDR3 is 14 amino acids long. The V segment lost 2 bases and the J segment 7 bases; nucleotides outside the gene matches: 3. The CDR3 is CASSQMDRGPGYTF. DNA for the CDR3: TGTGCCAGCAGCCAAATGGACAGGGGGCCTGGCTACACCTTC.

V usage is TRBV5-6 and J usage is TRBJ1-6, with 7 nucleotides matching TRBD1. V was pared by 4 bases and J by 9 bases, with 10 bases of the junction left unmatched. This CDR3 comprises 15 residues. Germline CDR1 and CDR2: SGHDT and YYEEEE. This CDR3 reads CASSRRQGISSPLHF. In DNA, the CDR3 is TGTGCCAGCAGCAGAAGACAGGGAATTAGTTCACCCCTCCACTTT.